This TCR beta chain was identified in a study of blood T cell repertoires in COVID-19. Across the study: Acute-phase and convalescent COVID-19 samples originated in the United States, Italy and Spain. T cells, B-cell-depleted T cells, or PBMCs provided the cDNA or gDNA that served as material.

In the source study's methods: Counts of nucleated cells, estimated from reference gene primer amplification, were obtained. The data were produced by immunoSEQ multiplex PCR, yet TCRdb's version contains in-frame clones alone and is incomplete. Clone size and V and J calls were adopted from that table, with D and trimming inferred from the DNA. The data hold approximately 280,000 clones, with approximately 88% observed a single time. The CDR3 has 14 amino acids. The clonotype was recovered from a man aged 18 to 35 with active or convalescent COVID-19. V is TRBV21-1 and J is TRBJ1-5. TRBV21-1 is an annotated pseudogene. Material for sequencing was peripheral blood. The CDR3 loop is CASKRTGERQPQHF. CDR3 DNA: TGTGCCAGCAAACGGACCGGGGAAAGACAGCCCCAGCATTTT.